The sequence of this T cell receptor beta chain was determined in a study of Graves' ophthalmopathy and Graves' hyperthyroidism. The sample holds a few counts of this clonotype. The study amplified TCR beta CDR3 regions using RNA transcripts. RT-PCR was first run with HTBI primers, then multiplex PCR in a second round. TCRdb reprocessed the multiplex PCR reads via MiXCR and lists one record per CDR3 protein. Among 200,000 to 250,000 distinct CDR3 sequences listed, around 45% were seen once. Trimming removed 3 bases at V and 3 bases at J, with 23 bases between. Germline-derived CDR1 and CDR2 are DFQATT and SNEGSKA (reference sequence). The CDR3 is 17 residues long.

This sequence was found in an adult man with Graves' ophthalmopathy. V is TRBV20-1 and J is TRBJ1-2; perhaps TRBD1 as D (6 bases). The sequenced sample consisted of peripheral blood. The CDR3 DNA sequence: TGCAGTGCTAGCCTACTTGGGGCAGGGGACGTCGACTATGGCTACACCTTC. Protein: CSASLLGAGDVDYGYTF.